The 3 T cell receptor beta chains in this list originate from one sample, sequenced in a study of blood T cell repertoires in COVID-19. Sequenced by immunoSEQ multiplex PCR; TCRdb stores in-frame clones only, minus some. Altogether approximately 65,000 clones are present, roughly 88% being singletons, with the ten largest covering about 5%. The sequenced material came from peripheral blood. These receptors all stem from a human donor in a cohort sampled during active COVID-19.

In DNA, the CDR3 is TGTGCCAGCAGCTTAGCTTTCGGGACAGGGGATCCCTTAGCCTATGGCTACACCTTC. Its translation: CASSLAFGTGDPLAYGYTF. V gene TRBV7-2 combines with J gene TRBJ1-2; 10 nucleotides agree with TRBD1. Germline V CDR1 and CDR2: SGHTA, FQGNSA. The trim removed 0 bases at V and 4 bases at J, leaving 14 bases unmatched. This CDR3 is 19 amino acids long. The full variable domain, with the rest looked up from reference TRBV7-2 and TRBJ1-2, is GAGVSQSPSNKVTEKGKDVELRCDPISGHTALYWYRQSLGQGLEFLIYFQGNSAPDKSGLPSDRFSAERTGGSVSTLTIQRTQQEDSAVYLCASSLAFGTGDPLAYGYTFGSGTRLTVV.

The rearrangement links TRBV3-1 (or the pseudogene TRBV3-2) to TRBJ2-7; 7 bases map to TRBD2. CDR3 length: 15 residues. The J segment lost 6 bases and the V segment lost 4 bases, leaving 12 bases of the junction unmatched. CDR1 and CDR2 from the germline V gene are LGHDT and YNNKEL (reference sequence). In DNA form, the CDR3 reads TGTGCCAGCAGCCCCCCGGGGGGAACCTCTGTCGAGCAGTACTTC. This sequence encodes CASSPPGGTSVEQYF.

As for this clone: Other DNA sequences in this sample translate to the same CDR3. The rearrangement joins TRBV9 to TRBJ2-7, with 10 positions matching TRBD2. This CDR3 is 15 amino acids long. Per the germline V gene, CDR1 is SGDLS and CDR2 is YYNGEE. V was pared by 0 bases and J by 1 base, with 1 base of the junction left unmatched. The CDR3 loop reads CASSVGTSGSYEQYF. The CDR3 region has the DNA TGTGCCAGCAGCGTAGGGACTAGCGGATCCTACGAGCAGTACTTC.